The 18 T cell receptor beta chains reported below all come from one sample, sequenced in a study of shared clonotypes between healthy human individuals (TCRdb year 2020). Library method: the immunoSEQ multiplex PCR assay. In TCRdb, the immuneACCESS table is reduced to in-frame sequences with V and J assigned. These tables do not hold every clone; where another copy was compared, an unresolved V gene accounts for under half, and the others remain unexplained. Recorded for this sample are a few million clones; more than 85% of them occurred a single time. The ten largest clonotypes hold around 0.4% of the sample. The sample was naive CD4+ T cells from PBMCs. Per the publication, the cell subset or site label means: CD45RA+ positively selected. Every receptor here comes from a man aged 18 to 30 in good health. Some clones in this sample may be carry-over from other donors' samples.

On this clone: One junction end disagrees with the germline gene, perhaps due to a read error. This sequence joins TRBV10-3 and TRBJ2-7; 8 bases align to TRBD2. The CDR3 extends over 11 amino acids. Germline CDR1 is ENHRY and CDR2 is SYGVKD. In DNA form, the CDR3 reads TGTGCCATGAGTAGCGGGACTTTGACGGACTTC. As protein: CAMSSGTLTDF.

The rearrangement links TRBV28 to TRBJ1-5; the D is unclear. Trimming removed 7 bases at V and 4 bases at J, with 14 bases between. Germline-derived CDR1 and CDR2 are MDHEN and SYDVKM. The CDR3 length is 14 residues. The CDR3 DNA reads as TGTGCCAGCATCTGGAAGGGCGGGAATCAGCCCCAGCATTTT. Encoded protein: CASIWKGGNQPQHF.

The genes are TRBV13 and TRBJ2-2; weak D call: TRBD1 (5 bases). The CDR3 is 15 residues long. Trimming took 4 bases from V and 3 from J, leaving 12 bases between them. Germline CDR1 PRHDT, CDR2 FYEKMQ (reference sequence). The CDR3 DNA is TGTGCCAGCAGCTCATCCGCCAGGGACACCGGGGAGCTGTTTTTT. Translation: CASSSSARDTGELFF.

This chain uses TRBV28 with TRBJ2-5; 11 bases are a match to TRBD2. The germline gives CDR1 MDHEN, CDR2 SYDVKM. This CDR3 has 17 amino acids. V was pared by 5 bases and J by 1 base, with 9 bases of the junction left unmatched. CDR3 bases: TGTGCCAGCAGTCAGGGAGGGACTAGCGGCCTCCAAGAGACCCAGTACTTC. This sequence encodes CASSQGGTSGLQETQYF.

To note about this clone: This sample also contains other DNA sequences that code for the same CDR3. V gene TRBV6-1 combines with J gene TRBJ1-1, with a tentative D call TRBD1 (6 bases). Germline V gives CDR1 MNHNS, CDR2 SASEGT. The CDR3 totals 13 residues. V was pared by 10 bases and J by 2 bases, with 14 bases between. CDR3 DNA: TGTGCCATCCGGGGGCATTTAAACACTGAAGCTTTCTTT. Its protein product is CAIRGHLNTEAFF.

The rearrangement uses TRBV18 and TRBJ2-5; D uncertain. Per the germline V gene, CDR1 is KGHSH and CDR2 is LQKENI. Trimming removed 3 bases from V and 0 bases from J, with 17 bases in between. The CDR3 sequence is 17 residues long. CDR3 protein: CASSPQTGNPHQETQYF. CDR3 sequence (DNA): TGTGCCAGCTCACCCCAGACTGGGAACCCACACCAAGAGACCCAGTACTTC. The full variable domain, its missing parts supplied by reference TRBV18 and TRBJ2-5, is NAGVMQNPRHLVRRRGQEARLRCSPMKGHSHVYWYRQLPEEGLKFMVYLQKENIIDESGMPKERFSAEFPKEGPSILRIQQVVRGDSAAYFCASSPQTGNPHQETQYFGPGTRLLVL.

This sequence joins TRBV5-4 and TRBJ1-3; tentative D call: TRBD1 (6 bases). Germline V lookup: CDR1 SGHNT, CDR2 YYREEE (reference sequence). Trimming stripped 4 bases from V and 2 bases from J, with 19 bases between. This CDR3 region has 17 residues. DNA of the CDR3: TGTGCCAGCAGCCCCGGACTCGGGGGCAATACTGGAAACACCATATATTTT. Encoded protein: CASSPGLGGNTGNTIYF.

Note on this clone: Other DNA sequences in this specimen translate into the identical CDR3. J is TRBJ1-1 and V is TRBV29-1; unclear D gene. The CDR3 length is 12 residues. Germline CDR1 SQVTM, CDR2 ANQGSEA. V was cut by 6 bases and J by 2 bases, with 10 bases left in between. CDR3 region: CSVARGNTEAFF. The CDR3 coding sequence is TGCAGCGTCGCACGCGGTAACACTGAAGCTTTCTTT.

The CDR3 is CASSAGLSDQPQHF. The DNA for the CDR3 is TGCGCCAGCAGCGCGGGACTTTCAGATCAGCCCCAGCATTTT. J is TRBJ1-5 and V is TRBV5-1; tentatively, D is TRBD1 (5 bases). This CDR3 has 14 residues. The ends were cut back, 4 bases at V and 5 bases at J, with 13 bases in the middle. Germline V gene data show CDR1 as SGHRS and CDR2 as YFSETQ.

The chain uses TRBV2 and TRBJ1-1, with D unclear. V lost 1 base, J lost 0 bases, and 3 bases lay in between. Germline V lookup: CDR1 SNHLY, CDR2 FYNNEI. The CDR3 runs 13 residues. CDR3: CASSEGMNTEAFF. The DNA of the CDR3 is TGTGCCAGCAGTGAAGGCATGAACACTGAAGCTTTCTTT.

Comments on this clone: The sample has other DNA sequences that encode this CDR3 too. This chain uses TRBV19 with TRBJ2-3, with 12 positions matching TRBD2. J gave up 4 bases and V 6 bases, and 8 bases lay outside the gene matches. CDR1 and CDR2 (germline): LNHDA, SQIVND (reference sequence). The CDR3 is 16 residues long. The CDR3 nucleotides are TGTGCCAGTAGCCCCAGACTAGCGGGAGTCGCAGATACGCAGTATTTT. Translated, it gives CASSPRLAGVADTQYF.

The rearrangement links TRBV2 to TRBJ1-5, with D perhaps matching TRBD1 (5 bases). The CDR3 covers 13 residues. V shed 6 bases and J shed 5 bases, with 11 bases lying between them. Germline loops: CDR1 SNHLY, CDR2 FYNNEI. DNA for the CDR3: TGTGCCAGCAGGGACACGGAACATCAGCCCCAGCATTTT. Its translation: CASRDTEHQPQHF.

This rearrangement joins TRBV4-2 to TRBJ1-1; D unclear. The germline V gene encodes CDR1 LGHNA and CDR2 YNFKEQ. The CDR3 sequence is 12 residues long. V lost 4 bases to trimming and J lost 11 bases, with 14 bases between them. In DNA form, the CDR3 reads TGTGCCAGCAGCCCAGACCGCTTGGGCGCTTTCTTT. As protein: CASSPDRLGAFF.

As regards this clone: Other DNA sequences within the sample encode an identical CDR3. The chain combines TRBV7-3 with TRBJ2-7; D not resolved. CDR1 and CDR2 from the germline V gene are SGHTA and FQGTGA. This CDR3 has 12 amino acids. The V gene lost 2 bases and the J gene lost 3 bases, with 5 bases spanning the gap. CDR3 in amino acids: CASSLSGYEQYF. The CDR3 nucleotides read TGTGCCAGCAGCTTATCCGGCTACGAGCAGTACTTC.

In its sample, this clone was seen once. The rearrangement uses TRBV19 and TRBJ2-5, with D possibly matching TRBD1 (5 bases). Germline CDR1 reads LNHDA; CDR2 reads SQIVND (reference sequence). The CDR3 consists of 14 residues. V was pared by 5 bases and J by 5 bases, with 15 bases between. The DNA for the CDR3 is TGTGCCAGTAGTGGCCAGGGATGGGTGGAGACCCAGTACTTC. This codes for CASSGQGWVETQYF.

This chain links TRBV11-2 with TRBJ2-1; D is unresolved. The V and J ends lost 3 bases and 7 bases respectively, with 13 bases between them. This CDR3 region has 14 residues. Germline V gives CDR1 SGHAT, CDR2 FQNNGV. The CDR3 region is CASSFASGMNEQFF. CDR3 nucleotide sequence: TGTGCCAGCAGCTTCGCTAGTGGCATGAATGAGCAGTTCTTC.

V and J are TRBV23-1 and TRBJ1-5; D gene uncertain. TRBV23-1 has ORF status, its function being uncertain. V lost 0 bases and J lost 2, with 14 bases in between. The CDR3 is made up of 17 amino acids. The CDR3 bases are TGCGCCAGCAGTCAATCTTGCAGAAGAAATGGCAATCAGCCCCAGCATTTT. Amino acid sequence: CASSQSCRRNGNQPQHF.

V and J are TRBV6-1 and TRBJ2-3; 9 bases agree with TRBD2. After removal of 4 bases from V and 7 bases from J, the junction contained 12 bases not matched to a gene. The length of the CDR3 is 16 residues. The V gene's germline CDR1 is MNHNS and CDR2 SASEGT. The CDR3: CASSASGALSGNTQYF. Here the CDR3 DNA reads TGTGCCAGCAGTGCTAGCGGGGCCCTCTCCGGAAATACGCAGTATTTT.